A selection of T cell receptor beta chains follows, all from one sample in a study of blood T cell repertoires in COVID-19. TCRdb's table, derived via immunoSEQ multiplex PCR, lists solely in-frame clones and lacks some. In the table there are about 160,000 clones, around four fifths of which are singletons. Sequencing was carried out using PBMCs or T cells enriched from blood (not recorded which). The receptors were gathered from a woman in her forties or fifties in a cohort exposed to, infected with or recovered from COVID-19 (not recorded which). Both conserved end residues are part of each CDR3. Fields, in order: J gene, V gene, CDR3 length, CDR3 protein.

>TRBJ1-5|TRBV6-5|13
CASSRARGQPQHF
>TRBJ1-2|TRBV14|16
CASSQESLPSGYGYTF
>TRBJ1-2|TRBV13|18
CASSQSAGARRANYGYTF
>TRBJ1-5|TRBV6-5|14
CASSLTGSRQPQHF
>TRBJ1-1|TRBV10-3|14
CAISDRGWNTEAFF
>TRBJ2-3|TRBV4-1|16
CASSPTPTKSTDTQYF
>TRBJ2-3|TRBV7-8|16
CASSLALTYGGDTQYF
>TRBJ2-5|TRBV3-1/TRBV3-2|14
CASSHTLPPGTQYF
>TRBJ2-3|TRBV9|13
CASTGLATDTQYF
>TRBJ2-3|TRBV10-3|15
CAAAGTSGSTDTQYF
>TRBJ1-5|TRBV28|16
CASSSLREYSNQPQHF
>TRBJ1-1|TRBV5-1|16
CASSLSGGSMNTEAFF
>TRBJ1-2|TRBV28|14
CASSLQSGGTYYTF
>TRBJ2-7|TRBV4-1|14
CASSLGSWGDEQYF
>TRBJ2-2|TRBV7-6|15
CASSLARGSTGELFF
>TRBJ1-1|TRBV19|15
CASSIFQGMNTEAFF
>TRBJ2-6|TRBV19|15
CASSIDSSGANVLTF
>TRBJ2-7|TRBV28|14
CASSLWDTSYEQYF
>TRBJ1-1|TRBV3-1/TRBV3-2|14
CASSQDLQDTEAFF
>TRBJ2-3|TRBV28|11
CASSIKDTQYF
>TRBJ1-1|TRBV3-1/TRBV3-2|13
CASSQQGFGEAFF
>TRBJ2-3|TRBV4-3|14
CASSQTRPTDTQYF
>TRBJ1-1|TRBV27|12
CASSPRGTEAFF
>TRBJ2-5|TRBV5-1|17
CASSLVGTTTGQETQYF
>TRBJ2-7|TRBV28|14
CASIPDRVTYEQYF
>TRBJ1-5|TRBV2|13
CASRAFRQGPQHF